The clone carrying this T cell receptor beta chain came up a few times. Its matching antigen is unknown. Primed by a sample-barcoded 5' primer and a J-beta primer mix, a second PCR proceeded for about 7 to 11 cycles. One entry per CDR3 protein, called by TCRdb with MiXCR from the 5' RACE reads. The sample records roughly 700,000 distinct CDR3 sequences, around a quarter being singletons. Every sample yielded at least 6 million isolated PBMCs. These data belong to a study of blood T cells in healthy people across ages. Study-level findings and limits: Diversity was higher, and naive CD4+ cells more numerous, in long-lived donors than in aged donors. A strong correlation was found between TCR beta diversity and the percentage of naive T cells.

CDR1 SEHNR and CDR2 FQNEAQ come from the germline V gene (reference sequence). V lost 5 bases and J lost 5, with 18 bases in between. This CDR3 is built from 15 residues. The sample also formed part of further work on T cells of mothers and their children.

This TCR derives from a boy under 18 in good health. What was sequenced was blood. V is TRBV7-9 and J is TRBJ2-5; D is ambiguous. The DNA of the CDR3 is TGTGCCAGCAGCCCCCCCGGTATTCCTCGGGAGACCCAGTACTTC. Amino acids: CASSPPGIPRETQYF.